This is a list of T cell receptor beta chains from one sample in a study of a mutant IDH1 vaccine in newly diagnosed glioma. TCRdb keeps only in-frame clones here, not all; method: immunoSEQ multiplex PCR. The sample includes 35,000 to 45,000 clones, 80% to 90% of them seen just once. Their target antigens are unknown. The source was PBMCs, collected from a glioma patient whose treatment included an IDH1 peptide vaccine. These receptors all come from a man in his forties or fifties with glioma. The CDR3 runs from the conserved cysteine through the conserved F or W. Each record gives: V gene, D gene, clone size, J gene, CDR3 DNA, CDR3 protein. The D gene is left open where the match is weak. Rows may omit the clone size; those that give it use once, few, many or a size class.

TRBV19,-,-,TRBJ2-4,TGTGCCAGTAGTATAAATTTTTATGTGGTGGACCTAGCCAAAAACATTCAGTACTTC,CASSINFYVVDLAKNIQYF
TRBV5-1,-,-,TRBJ2-3,TGCGCCAGCAGCTTGGAGGCAGATACGCAGTATTTT,CASSLEADTQYF
TRBV29-1,TRBD2,-,TRBJ2-2,TGCAGCGCCGGGGGAGGGTTGAACACCGGGGAGCTGTTTTTT,CSAGGGLNTGELFF
TRBV19,-,-,TRBJ2-2,TGTGCCAGTAGTATTGAGAGGGTAACCGGGGAGCTGTTTTTT,CASSIERVTGELFF
TRBV25-1,-,few,TRBJ2-7,TGTGCCAGCAGTGAATATACTGAAGAGCAGTACTTC,CASSEYTEEQYF
TRBV7-2,-,-,TRBJ2-7,TGTGCCAGCAGCTTAGAGGGGGGACAGCACTACGAGCAGTACTTC,CASSLEGGQHYEQYF
TRBV5-5,-,-,TRBJ2-5,TGTGCCAGCAGCTTGCCAGGGGGGGCACAAGAGACCCAGTACTTC,CASSLPGGAQETQYF
TRBV28,TRBD1,-,TRBJ1-2,TGTGCCAGCAGTCCGAAGACAGGGGGCGCAGGTGGCTACACCTTC,CASSPKTGGAGGYTF
TRBV14,-,-,TRBJ2-6,TGTGCCAGCAGCCAGGCAGGGATCGGGGCCAACGTCCTGACCTTC,CASSQAGIGANVLTF
TRBV6-1,-,-,TRBJ1-6,TGTGCCAGCAGTACCGGGACCCCGAATTCACCCCTCCACTTT,CASSTGTPNSPLHF
TRBV5-8,-,-,TRBJ2-5,TGTGCCAGCAGCTTGGTTGAGACCCAGTACTTC,CASSLVETQYF
TRBV4-3,-,-,TRBJ2-6,TGCGCCAGCAGCCAAGAGCGGTTCTCTGGGGCCAACGTCCTGACTTTC,CASSQERFSGANVLTF
TRBV28,-,-,TRBJ1-3,TGTGCCAGCAGTTTATTATCCCACTCTGGAAACACCATATATTTT,CASSLLSHSGNTIYF
TRBV5-1,TRBD1,-,TRBJ1-1,TGCGCCAGCAGCTCGAGTACCTTAACAGGGGGGACTGAAGCTTTCTTT,CASSSSTLTGGTEAFF
TRBV27,-,-,TRBJ1-1,TGTGCCAGCAGTTTATCCCCCTCAGTGAACACTGAAGCTTTCTTT,CASSLSPSVNTEAFF
TRBV15,-,-,TRBJ2-2,TGTGCCACCAGTAGGACTCGACAGAGAAACACCGGGGAGCTGTTTTTT,CATSRTRQRNTGELFF
TRBV7-2,-,-,TRBJ1-2,TGTGCCAGCAGCTTAGCGACTGTAAATGGCTACACCTTC,CASSLATVNGYTF
TRBV6-5,-,-,TRBJ2-7,TGTGCCAGCAGACGGGTGGGAGCCCCTGGCGAGCAGTACTTC,CASRRVGAPGEQYF
TRBV9,TRBD1,-,TRBJ1-1,TGTGCCAGCAGCGCGGGGGGAAGGGACAGCATGAACACTGAAGCTTTCTTT,CASSAGGRDSMNTEAFF
TRBV4-2,-,-,TRBJ1-2,TGTGCCAGCAGCAAAGGGGGGGGGCTTTCGGGCTACACCTTC,CASSKGGGLSGYTF
TRBV7-2,-,-,TRBJ2-7,TGTGCCAGCAGCCTCTCGAATGGGTACGAGCAGTACTTC,CASSLSNGYEQYF
TRBV7-2,TRBD1,-,TRBJ2-5,TGTGCCAGCAGCACGGGACAGGGGGGCTCCCAGACCCAGTACTTC,CASSTGQGGSQTQYF
TRBV4-2,TRBD1,-,TRBJ1-1,TGTGCCAGCAGCCTGGGACAGCTGAACACTGAAGCTTTCTTT,CASSLGQLNTEAFF
TRBV15,-,-,TRBJ1-2,TGTGCCACCAGCAGAGATAGGAACTATGGCTACACCTTC,CATSRDRNYGYTF
TRBV7-2,-,-,TRBJ1-3,TGTGCCAGCAGCTTAGCTGGAAACACCATATATTTT,CASSLAGNTIYF
TRBV18,-,-,TRBJ2-3,TGTGCCAGCTCACCAGTTTATGGGTTCCTCGGAGATACGCAGTATTTT,CASSPVYGFLGDTQYF
TRBV18,-,-,TRBJ2-2,TGTGCCAGCTCACCACTTCCTGGGATGGAGCTGTTTTTT,CASSPLPGMELFF
TRBV5-5,-,-,TRBJ1-1,TGTGCCAGCTGGAGGGAGGGCACTGAAGCTTTCTTT,CASWREGTEAFF
TRBV5-1,TRBD1,-,TRBJ2-4,TGCGCCAGCAGCCCGAGGGGACAGGGAAACATTCAGTACTTC,CASSPRGQGNIQYF
TRBV11-2,-,-,TRBJ2-3,TGTGCCAGCAGCTTACCTAGCACAGATACGCAGTATTTT,CASSLPSTDTQYF
TRBV12-5,TRBD1,-,TRBJ1-1,TGTGCTAGTGGTTTGTGGCCCCCCCGGGACAGGGGTCGAGGCACTGAAGCTTTCTTT,CASGLWPPRDRGRGTEAFF
TRBV28,TRBD1,once,TRBJ2-5,TGTGCCAGCGGCACAGGGGCGCACGGGTTAGAGACCCAGTACTTC,CASGTGAHGLETQYF
TRBV10-3,-,-,TRBJ1-2,TGTGCCATCACCTCGGCCCTCGGGTTCTATGGCTACACCTTC,CAITSALGFYGYTF
TRBV5-4,TRBD1,-,TRBJ1-4,TGTGCCAGCAGAGGGGACAGCTCAACTAATGAAAAACTGTTTTTT,CASRGDSSTNEKLFF
TRBV7-9,-,-,TRBJ1-2,TGTGCCAGCAGCCGGGGGCCTTTCTATGGCTACACCTTC,CASSRGPFYGYTF
TRBV6-1,-,-,TRBJ2-3,TGTGCCAGCAGTCTACGGGGCACCACAGATACGCAGTATTTT,CASSLRGTTDTQYF
TRBV27,-,-,TRBJ1-5,TGTGCCAGCACTCCCTGGGGCAGGTATAGCAATCAGCCCCAGCATTTT,CASTPWGRYSNQPQHF
TRBV5-6,TRBD1,-,TRBJ1-2,TGTGCCAGCAGTTCACTCGGGACAGGGGACGGCTACACCTTC,CASSSLGTGDGYTF
TRBV4-1,TRBD1,-,TRBJ1-2,TGCGCCAGCAGCCTAGGACGGGACAGGGGTAGCGGCTACACCTTC,CASSLGRDRGSGYTF
TRBV15,-,-,TRBJ2-1,TGTGCCACCAGCAGAATGGCCAGCTCCAATGAGCAGTTCTTC,CATSRMASSNEQFF
TRBV10-2,TRBD1,-,TRBJ1-5,TGCGCCAGCAGTGTCTCGACAGGGCAGCCCCAGCATTTT,CASSVSTGQPQHF
TRBV5-1,-,-,TRBJ2-3,TGCGCCAGCAGTCCGGGTCGCAGCACAGATACGCAGTATTTT,CASSPGRSTDTQYF
TRBV19,-,-,TRBJ1-2,TGTGCCAGTAGTTCACCGACCGGGCCCTCCTATGGCTACACCTTC,CASSSPTGPSYGYTF
TRBV5-8,TRBD1,-,TRBJ2-5,TGTGCCAGCAGCGCCGATACAGGGGTTCGAGAGACCCAGTACTTC,CASSADTGVRETQYF
TRBV28,TRBD2,few,TRBJ2-1,TGTGCCAGCAGTCCCACCCCCGGACTAGCCCTCTCCTACAATGAGCAGTTCTTC,CASSPTPGLALSYNEQFF
TRBV30,TRBD1,-,TRBJ2-5,TGTGCCTGGGGGACAGGGGGAAACCAAGAGACCCAGTACTTC,CAWGTGGNQETQYF
TRBV20-1,-,once,TRBJ2-5,TGCAGTGCTAGCCAAGAGACCCAGTACTTC,CSASQETQYF